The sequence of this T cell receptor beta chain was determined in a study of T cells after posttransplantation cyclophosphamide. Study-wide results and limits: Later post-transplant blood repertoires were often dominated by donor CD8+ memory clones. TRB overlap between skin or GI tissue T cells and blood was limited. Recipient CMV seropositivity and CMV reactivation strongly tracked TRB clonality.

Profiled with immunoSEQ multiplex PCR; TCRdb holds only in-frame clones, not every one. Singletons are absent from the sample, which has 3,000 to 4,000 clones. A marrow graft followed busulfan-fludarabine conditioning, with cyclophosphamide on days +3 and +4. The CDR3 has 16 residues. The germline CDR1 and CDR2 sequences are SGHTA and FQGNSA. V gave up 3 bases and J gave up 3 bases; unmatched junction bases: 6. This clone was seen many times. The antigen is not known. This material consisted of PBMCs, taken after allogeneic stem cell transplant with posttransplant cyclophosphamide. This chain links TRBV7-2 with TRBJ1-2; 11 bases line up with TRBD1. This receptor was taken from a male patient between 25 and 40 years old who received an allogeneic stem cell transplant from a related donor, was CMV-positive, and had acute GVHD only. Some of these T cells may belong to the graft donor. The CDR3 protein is CASSFPDRGRDYGYTF. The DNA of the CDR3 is TGTGCCAGCAGCTTTCCGGACAGGGGGCGAGACTATGGCTACACCTTC.